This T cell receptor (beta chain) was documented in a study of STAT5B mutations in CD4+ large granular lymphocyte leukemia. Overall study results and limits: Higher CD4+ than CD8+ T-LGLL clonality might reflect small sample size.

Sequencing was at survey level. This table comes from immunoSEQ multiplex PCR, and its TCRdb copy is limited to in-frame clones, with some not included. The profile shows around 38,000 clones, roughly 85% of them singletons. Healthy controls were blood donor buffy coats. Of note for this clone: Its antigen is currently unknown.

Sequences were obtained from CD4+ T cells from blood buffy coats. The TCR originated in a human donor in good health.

This chain's CDR3 is CASSLRTGNTGELFF. CDR3 DNA sequence: TGTGCCAGCAGCTTACGGACAGGGAACACCGGGGAGCTGTTTTTT. The chain carries TRBV7-2 and TRBJ2-2; 7 bases map to TRBD1. Germline CDR1 is SGHTA and CDR2 is FQGNSA. The CDR3 length is 15 residues. The V gene end was trimmed by 2 bases and the J gene end by 1 base; junction bases not matched to a gene: 1.